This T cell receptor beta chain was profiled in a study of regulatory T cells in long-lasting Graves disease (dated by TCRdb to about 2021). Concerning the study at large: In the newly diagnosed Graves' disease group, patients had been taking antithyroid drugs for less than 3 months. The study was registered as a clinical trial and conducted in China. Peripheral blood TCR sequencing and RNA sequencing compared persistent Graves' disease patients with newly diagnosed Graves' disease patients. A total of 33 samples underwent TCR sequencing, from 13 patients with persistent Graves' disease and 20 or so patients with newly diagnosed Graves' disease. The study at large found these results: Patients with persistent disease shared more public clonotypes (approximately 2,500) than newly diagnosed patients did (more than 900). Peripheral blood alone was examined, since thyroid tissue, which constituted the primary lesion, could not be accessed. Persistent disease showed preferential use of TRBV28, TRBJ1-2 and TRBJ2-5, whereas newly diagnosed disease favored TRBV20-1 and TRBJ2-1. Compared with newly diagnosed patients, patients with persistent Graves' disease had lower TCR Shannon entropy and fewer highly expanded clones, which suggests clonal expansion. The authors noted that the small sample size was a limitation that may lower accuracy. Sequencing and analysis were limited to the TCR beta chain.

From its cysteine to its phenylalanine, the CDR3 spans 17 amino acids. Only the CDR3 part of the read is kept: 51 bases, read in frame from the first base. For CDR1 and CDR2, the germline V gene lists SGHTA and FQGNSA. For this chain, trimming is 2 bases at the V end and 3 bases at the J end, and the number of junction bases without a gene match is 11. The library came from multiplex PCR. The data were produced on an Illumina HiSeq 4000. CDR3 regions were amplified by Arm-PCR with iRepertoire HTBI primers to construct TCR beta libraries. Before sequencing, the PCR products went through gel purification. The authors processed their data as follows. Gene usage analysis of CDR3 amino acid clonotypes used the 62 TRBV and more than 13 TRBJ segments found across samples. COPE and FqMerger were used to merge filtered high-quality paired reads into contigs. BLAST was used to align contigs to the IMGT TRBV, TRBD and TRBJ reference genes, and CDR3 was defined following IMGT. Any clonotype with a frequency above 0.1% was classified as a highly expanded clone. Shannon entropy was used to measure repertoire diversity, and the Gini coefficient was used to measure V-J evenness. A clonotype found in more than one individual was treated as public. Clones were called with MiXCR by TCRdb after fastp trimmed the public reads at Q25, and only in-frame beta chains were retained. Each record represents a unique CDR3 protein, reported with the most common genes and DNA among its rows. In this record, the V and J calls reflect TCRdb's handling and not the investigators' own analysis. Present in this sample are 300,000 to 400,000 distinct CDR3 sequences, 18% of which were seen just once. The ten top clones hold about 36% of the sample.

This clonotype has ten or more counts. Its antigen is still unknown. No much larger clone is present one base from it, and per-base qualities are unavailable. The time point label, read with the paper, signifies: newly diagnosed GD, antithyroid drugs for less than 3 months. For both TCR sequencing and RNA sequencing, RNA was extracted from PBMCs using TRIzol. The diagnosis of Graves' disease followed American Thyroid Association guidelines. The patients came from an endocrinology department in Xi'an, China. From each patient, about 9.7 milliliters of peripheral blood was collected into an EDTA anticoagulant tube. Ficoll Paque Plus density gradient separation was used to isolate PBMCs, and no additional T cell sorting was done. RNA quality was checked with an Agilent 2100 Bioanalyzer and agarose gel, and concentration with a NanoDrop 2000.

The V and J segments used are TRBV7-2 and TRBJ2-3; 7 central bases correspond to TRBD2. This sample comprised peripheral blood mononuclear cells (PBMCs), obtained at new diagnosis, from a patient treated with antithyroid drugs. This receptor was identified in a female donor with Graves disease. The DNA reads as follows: TGTGCCAGCAGCTTAAGGTCCGGTGGACTAGTGACAGATACGCAGTATTTT. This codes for CASSLRSGGLVTDTQYF. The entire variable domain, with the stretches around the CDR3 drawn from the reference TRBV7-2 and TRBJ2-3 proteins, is GAGVSQSPSNKVTEKGKDVELRCDPISGHTALYWYRQSLGQGLEFLIYFQGNSAPDKSGLPSDRFSAERTGGSVSTLTIQRTQQEDSAVYLCASSLRSGGLVTDTQYFGPGTRLTVL.